This TCR beta chain was documented in a study of shared T cell receptors in the human thymus. The assay was immunoSEQ multiplex PCR, and TCRdb's table has in-frame clones only and misses some. The sample lists over 450,000 clones, roughly 74% seen once, with roughly 0.013% in the top ten. The CDR3 is 18 amino acids. In germline, CDR1 is LNHNV, CDR2 YYDKDF (reference sequence). V was clipped by 0 bases and J by 7 bases; unmatched bases: 13. These same data were also listed under a study on human thymus T cells. As that report states: Having corrective surgery for congenital heart defects, healthy Finnish infants were the ones who donated. Resections were taken during corrective heart surgery, and the thymus tissue came from these. Gene usage for V and J segments appeared biased in thymic and blood repertoires. There were highly overlapping thymic repertoires among unrelated individuals, as related research reported.

V gene TRBV15 combines with J gene TRBJ2-3; TRBD2 matches at 10 bases. The sample was thymocytes. The origin of this receptor is a boy younger than two with a congenital heart defect. CDR3 sequence reads: CATSRDVLKGLAKNTQYF. CDR3 DNA sequence: TGTGCCACCAGCAGAGATGTTCTCAAGGGACTAGCGAAGAATACGCAGTATTTT.